These 3 T cell receptor beta chains were sequenced from one sample in a study of blood T cell repertoires in COVID-19. Here immunoSEQ multiplex PCR was the method, and the copy in TCRdb shows in-frame clones only, minus some. This sample has hundreds of thousands of clones, with roughly 85% found just once. Sequencing was performed on peripheral blood. The receptors stem from a woman in her forties or fifties who had recovered from COVID-19.

The chain employs TRBV18 and TRBJ1-5; D not resolved. The CDR3 is 13 amino acids. V gave up 3 bases and J gave up 4 bases, with 7 bases separating them. Germline V gene data show CDR1 as KGHSH and CDR2 as LQKENI. CDR3 DNA sequence: TGTGCCAGCTCACCCGATCAGAATCAGCCCCAGCATTTT. Amino acids: CASSPDQNQPQHF. The entire variable domain, with the rest obtained from reference TRBV18 and TRBJ1-5, is as follows: NAGVMQNPRHLVRRRGQEARLRCSPMKGHSHVYWYRQLPEEGLKFMVYLQKENIIDESGMPKERFSAEFPKEGPSILRIQQVVRGDSAAYFCASSPDQNQPQHFGDGTRLSIL.

The chain recombines TRBV24-1 with TRBJ1-2; tentative D call: TRBD1 (6 bases). Germline CDR1 and CDR2: KGHDR and SFDVKD. V lost 4 bases to trimming and J lost 4 bases, with 15 bases between them. This CDR3 region has 15 residues. The CDR3 here is CATSEPDSGLYGYTF. The CDR3 DNA is TGTGCCACCAGTGAGCCGGACAGCGGCCTCTATGGCTACACCTTC.

The chain employs TRBV3-1 (or the pseudogene TRBV3-2) and TRBJ2-1; 12 bases are a match to TRBD2. From germline, CDR1 is LGHDT and CDR2 YNNKEL (reference sequence). J lost 4 bases, V lost 0 bases, and 7 bases had no gene match. This CDR3 has 18 amino acids. The CDR3 bases are TGTGCCAGCAGCCAAGAATCACGGACTAGCGGGGATTACAATGAGCAGTTCTTC. It is translated as CASSQESRTSGDYNEQFF.